These 16 T cell receptor beta chains were all obtained from the same sample, sequenced in a study of vaccination effects on CD4 cells after COVID-19. Clones were sequenced by immunoSEQ multiplex PCR, and TCRdb holds only the in-frame ones, with some missing. The table records 84,000 or so clones, around 77% of them present only once. These receptors have no identified antigens. Viral peptide pool expansion of antigen-specific CD4+ T cells preceded sequencing in the ViraFEST assay. When 10 to 11 days of culture had elapsed, CD4+ T cells were isolated. Each participant was given two doses of one vaccine (BNT162b2 or mRNA-1273). The material was CD4+ T cells from PBMCs cultured with HCoV-OC43 spike peptides, obtained after COVID-19 vaccination. Sample subset: HCoV-OC43 spike overlapping peptide pool stimulation. Receptors were obtained from a human donor who received a COVID-19 vaccine.

The chain couples TRBV19 to TRBJ2-2; D is ambiguous. The length of the CDR3 is 13 residues. V was clipped by 6 bases and J by 3 bases, with 8 bases between them. Germline lookup yields CDR1 LNHDA and CDR2 SQIVND (reference sequence). The CDR3 here is CASRFRDTGELFF. The CDR3 DNA is TGTGCCAGTAGATTTCGGGACACCGGGGAGCTGTTTTTT.

The CDR3 loop reads CASSLAGQYQETQYF. CDR3 in DNA: TGTGCCAGCAGCCTAGCGGGGCAGTACCAAGAGACCCAGTACTTC. The chain has TRBV2 and TRBJ2-5; 9 nucleotides align to TRBD2. The trim removed 6 bases at V and 0 bases at J, leaving 5 bases unmatched. The CDR3 totals 15 residues. Germline loops: CDR1 SNHLY, CDR2 FYNNEI.

The chain employs TRBV5-5 and TRBJ1-1; D possibly corresponds to TRBD1 (6 bases). Trimming shortened V by 0 bases and J by 3 bases, and 12 bases separated the two germline ends. Germline V gene data show CDR1 as SGHKS and CDR2 as YYEKEE (reference sequence). The CDR3 is 15 residues long. CDR3 residues: CASSLVGGGHTEAFF. The CDR3 DNA reads TGTGCCAGCAGCTTGGTTGGGGGGGGGCACACTGAAGCTTTCTTT.

V and J are TRBV5-1 and TRBJ1-4, with 8 bases fitting TRBD1. After removal of 8 bases from V and 4 bases from J, the junction contained 13 bases not matched to a gene. The CDR3 is made up of 16 amino acids. Germline CDR1 reads SGHRS; CDR2 reads YFSETQ. CDR3 sequence reads: CASLSTGTGNNEKLFF. In DNA, the CDR3 is TGCGCCAGTCTGTCTACCGGGACAGGAAATAATGAAAAACTGTTTTTT.

This sequence joins TRBV3-1 (or the pseudogene TRBV3-2) and TRBJ2-3, with unresolved D. From germline, CDR1 is LGHDT and CDR2 YNNKEL (reference sequence). The CDR3 extends over 16 amino acids. Deletions cut 0 bases from V and 3 bases from J, with 13 bases between. The CDR3 region has the DNA TGTGCCAGCAGCCAAGATTCGGGCATAACTACAGATACGCAGTATTTT. Translating it yields CASSQDSGITTDTQYF.

The chain combines TRBV7-3 with TRBJ1-1; no definite D call. CDR1 and CDR2 (germline): SGHTA, FQGTGA. The CDR3 spans 13 residues. V was trimmed by 2 bases and J by 2 bases, leaving 6 bases between them. CDR3 loop: CASSLVRNTEAFF. As DNA, the CDR3 is TGTGCCAGCAGCTTAGTCCGTAACACTGAAGCTTTCTTT.

CDR3 bases: TGTGCCAGCAGTAGGGGGACTCAGCCCCAGCATTTT. This codes for CASSRGTQPQHF. The gene calls are TRBV6-2 or TRBV6-3 and TRBJ1-5; D is perhaps TRBD1 (6 bases). CDR3 size: 12 residues. CDR1 is MNHEY, CDR2 SVGEGT, per germline. Trimming removed 5 bases from V and 6 bases from J, with 8 bases in between.

This chain joins TRBV5-1 and TRBJ2-1; D tentatively fits TRBD1 or TRBD2 (7 bases each). This CDR3 is built from 15 residues. The germline CDR1 and CDR2 sequences are SGHRS and YFSETQ. The V gene lost 6 bases and the J gene lost 0 bases, with 13 bases spanning the gap. The CDR3 sequence is CASTQGGASYNEQFF. The CDR3 DNA follows: TGCGCCAGCACCCAGGGGGGGGCCTCCTACAATGAGCAGTTCTTC.

The V call is TRBV24-1, the J call TRBJ1-5; D is perhaps TRBD1 (5 bases). CDR1 and CDR2 (germline): KGHDR, SFDVKD. Trimming stripped 4 bases from V and 6 bases from J, with 9 bases between. This CDR3 is 13 amino acids long. This CDR3 reads CATSDRDAQPQHF. The CDR3, as DNA: TGTGCCACCAGTGACAGGGACGCTCAGCCCCAGCATTTT.

The chain carries TRBV7-9 and TRBJ1-1, with D uncertain. CDR1 is SEHNR, CDR2 FQNEAQ, per germline (reference sequence). V lost 3 bases to trimming and J lost 1 base, with 9 bases between them. The CDR3 sequence is 14 residues long. The CDR3 here is CASSFGNRNTEAFF. The CDR3 coding sequence is TGTGCCAGCAGCTTCGGGAACAGGAACACTGAAGCTTTCTTT. The full variable domain, in which reference TRBV7-9 and TRBJ1-1 provide the parts outside the CDR3, is DTGVSQNPRHKITKRGQNVTFRCDPISEHNRLYWYRQTLGQGPEFLTYFQNEAQLEKSRLLSDRFSAERPKGSFSTLEIQRTEQGDSAMYLCASSFGNRNTEAFFGQGTRLTVV.

This sequence joins TRBV7-8 and TRBJ2-1; 11 nucleotides align to TRBD1. Germline CDR1 and CDR2: SGHVS and FQNEAQ. The CDR3 runs 16 residues. V trimming: 5 bases; J trimming: 6 bases; junction bases outside the gene matches: 9. The CDR3 DNA is TGTGCCAGCAGCAAATCTTCGGACAGGGGGCCCAATGAGCAGTTCTTC. Encoded protein: CASSKSSDRGPNEQFF.

The chain combines TRBV28 with TRBJ2-1; a weak D match, TRBD1 (6 bases). This CDR3 is built from 13 residues. The V gene lost 7 bases and the J gene lost 3 bases, with 10 bases spanning the gap. Looked up from germline, CDR1 is MDHEN and CDR2 is SYDVKM. The CDR3 protein is CASITGSYNEQFF. The CDR3 DNA reads as TGTGCCAGCATAACAGGGAGCTACAATGAGCAGTTCTTC.

The CDR3 here is CASSERTGGETQYF. Here the CDR3 DNA reads TGCGCCAGCAGTGAGAGGACAGGAGGCGAGACCCAGTACTTC. V gene TRBV10-1 combines with J gene TRBJ2-5, with 7 bases aligning to TRBD1. V was pared by 2 bases and J by 5 bases, with 5 bases of the junction left unmatched. Germline V gene lookup returns CDR1 WNHNN and CDR2 SYGVQD (reference sequence). This CDR3 comprises 14 residues.

In this sample, this clone turned up a few times. CDR3 sequence reads: CASILEEGGSNQPQHF. The CDR3 coding sequence is TGTGCCAGCATCCTCGAGGAGGGGGGCAGCAATCAGCCCCAGCATTTT. This chain connects TRBV2 to TRBJ1-5; possible D gene TRBD1, 6 bases. Germline V lookup: CDR1 SNHLY, CDR2 FYNNEI. This CDR3 has 16 residues. V was cut by 7 bases and J by 1 base, with 17 bases left in between.

V is TRBV6-2 or TRBV6-3 and J is TRBJ1-5; D uncertain. There are 14 residues in the CDR3. In germline, CDR1 is MNHEY, CDR2 SVGEGT. Trimming took off 5 bases at V and 3 bases at J, with 11 bases between the two ends. The CDR3 here is CASSPLGINQPQHF. The CDR3 nucleotides read TGTGCCAGCAGTCCCCTGGGTATCAATCAGCCCCAGCATTTT.

The chain links TRBV20-1 to TRBJ1-1; 7 nucleotides line up with TRBD1. The V and J ends lost 5 bases and 11 bases, in that order; junction bases with no gene match: 8. The CDR3 totals 11 residues. Per germline, CDR1 DFQATT and CDR2 SNEGSKA (reference sequence). Written as DNA, the CDR3 is TGCAGTGCTGGCCTTGACAGGGCCGCTTTCTTT. This sequence encodes CSAGLDRAAFF.